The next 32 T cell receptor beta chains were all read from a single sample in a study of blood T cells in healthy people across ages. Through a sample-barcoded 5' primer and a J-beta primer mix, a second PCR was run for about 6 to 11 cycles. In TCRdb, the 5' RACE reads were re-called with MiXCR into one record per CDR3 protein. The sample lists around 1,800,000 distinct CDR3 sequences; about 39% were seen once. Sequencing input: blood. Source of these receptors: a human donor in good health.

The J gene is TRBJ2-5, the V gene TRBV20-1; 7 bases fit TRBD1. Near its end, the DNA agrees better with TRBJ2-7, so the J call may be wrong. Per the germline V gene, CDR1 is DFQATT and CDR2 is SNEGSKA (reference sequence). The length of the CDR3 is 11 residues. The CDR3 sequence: CSANRGDEQYF. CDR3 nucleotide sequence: TGCAGTGCCAACAGGGGCGACGAGCAGTACTTC.

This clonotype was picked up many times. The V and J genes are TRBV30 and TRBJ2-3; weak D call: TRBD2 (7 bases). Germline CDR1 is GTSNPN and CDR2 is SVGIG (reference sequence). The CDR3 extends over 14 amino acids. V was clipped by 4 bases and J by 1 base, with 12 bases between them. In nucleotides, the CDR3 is TGTGCCTGGACCCGGGGGGCCCGCACAGATACGCAGTATTTT. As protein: CAWTRGARTDTQYF.

In nucleotides, the CDR3 is TGTGCCAGCAGCTTGCAGGGGGGGTCAGGCGAGCAGTACTTC. Encoded protein: CASSLQGGSGEQYF. V is TRBV9 and J is TRBJ2-5, with D tentatively TRBD1 or TRBD2 (7 bases each). The J call may be incorrect, as the DNA end agrees better with TRBJ2-7. This CDR3 region has 14 residues. Germline lookup yields CDR1 SGDLS and CDR2 YYNGEE.

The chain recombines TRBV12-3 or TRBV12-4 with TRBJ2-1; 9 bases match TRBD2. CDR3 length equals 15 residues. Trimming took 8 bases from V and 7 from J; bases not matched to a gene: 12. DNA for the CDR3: TGTGCCAGCGGTCCCCTGAGCGGGGGGAAGAATGAGCAGTTCTTC. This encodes CASGPLSGGKNEQFF.

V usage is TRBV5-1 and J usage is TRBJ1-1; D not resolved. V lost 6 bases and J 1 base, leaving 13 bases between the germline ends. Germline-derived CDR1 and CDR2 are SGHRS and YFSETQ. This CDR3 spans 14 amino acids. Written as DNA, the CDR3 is TGCGCCAGCAAGGCAGCCGTTGAGAACACTGAAGCTTTCTTT. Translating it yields CASKAAVENTEAFF.

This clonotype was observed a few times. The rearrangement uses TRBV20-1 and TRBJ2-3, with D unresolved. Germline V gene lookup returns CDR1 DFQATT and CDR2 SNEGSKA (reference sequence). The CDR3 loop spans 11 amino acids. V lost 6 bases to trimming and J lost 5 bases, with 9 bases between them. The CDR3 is CSARHRDTQYF. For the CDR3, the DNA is TGCAGTGCGCGACATAGAGATACGCAGTATTTT.

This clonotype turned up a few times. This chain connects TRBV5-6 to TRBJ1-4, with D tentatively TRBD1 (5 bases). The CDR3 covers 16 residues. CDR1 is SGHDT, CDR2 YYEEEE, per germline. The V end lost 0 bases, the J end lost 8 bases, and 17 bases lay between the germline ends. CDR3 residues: CASSLVGTTVEEKLFF. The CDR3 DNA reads TGTGCCAGCAGCTTGGTCGGGACCACAGTGGAAGAAAAACTGTTTTTT.

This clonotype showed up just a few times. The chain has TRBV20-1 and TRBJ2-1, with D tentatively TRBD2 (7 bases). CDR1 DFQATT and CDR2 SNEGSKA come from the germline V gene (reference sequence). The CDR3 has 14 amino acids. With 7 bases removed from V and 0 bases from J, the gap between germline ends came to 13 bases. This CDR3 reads CSVRGGASYNEQFF. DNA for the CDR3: TGCAGTGTTCGTGGGGGGGCCTCCTACAATGAGCAGTTCTTC.

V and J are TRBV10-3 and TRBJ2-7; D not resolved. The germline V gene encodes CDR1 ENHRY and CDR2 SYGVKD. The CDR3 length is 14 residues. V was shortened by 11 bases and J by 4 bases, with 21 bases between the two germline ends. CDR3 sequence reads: CAVRSVPRDYEQYF. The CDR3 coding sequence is TGTGCCGTCCGCAGCGTACCTAGGGATTACGAGCAGTACTTC.

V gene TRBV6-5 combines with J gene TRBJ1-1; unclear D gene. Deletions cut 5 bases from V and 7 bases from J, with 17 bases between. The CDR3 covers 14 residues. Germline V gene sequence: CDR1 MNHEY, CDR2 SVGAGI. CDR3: CASSEEGGGNEAFF. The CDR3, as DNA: TGTGCCAGCAGTGAGGAGGGAGGTGGGAATGAAGCTTTCTTT.

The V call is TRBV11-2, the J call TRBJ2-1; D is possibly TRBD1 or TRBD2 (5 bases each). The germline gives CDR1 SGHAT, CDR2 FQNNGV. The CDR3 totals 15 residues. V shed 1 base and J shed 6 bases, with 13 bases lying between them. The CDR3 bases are TGTGCCAGCAGCTTAGCGGGGCACATGGGCAATGAGCAGTTCTTC. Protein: CASSLAGHMGNEQFF.

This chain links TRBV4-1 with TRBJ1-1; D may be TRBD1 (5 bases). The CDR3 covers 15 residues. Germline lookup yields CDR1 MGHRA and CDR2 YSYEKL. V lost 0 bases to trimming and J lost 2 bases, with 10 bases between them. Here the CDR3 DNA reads TGCGCCAGCAGCCAAGAGCCTGGGGGAAACACTGAAGCTTTCTTT. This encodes CASSQEPGGNTEAFF.

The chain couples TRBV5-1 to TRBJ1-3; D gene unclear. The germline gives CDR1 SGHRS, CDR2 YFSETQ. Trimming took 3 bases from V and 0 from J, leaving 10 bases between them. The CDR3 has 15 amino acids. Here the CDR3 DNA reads TGCGCCAGCAGCTATACAGCGAGCTCTGGAAACACCATATATTTT. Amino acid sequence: CASSYTASSGNTIYF.

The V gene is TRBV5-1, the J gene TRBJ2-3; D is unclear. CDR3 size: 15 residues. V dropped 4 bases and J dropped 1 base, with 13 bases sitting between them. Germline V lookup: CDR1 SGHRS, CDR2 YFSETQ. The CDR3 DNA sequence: TGCGCCAGCAGCCTTCGGACGGAAGGCACAGATACGCAGTATTTT. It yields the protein CASSLRTEGTDTQYF.

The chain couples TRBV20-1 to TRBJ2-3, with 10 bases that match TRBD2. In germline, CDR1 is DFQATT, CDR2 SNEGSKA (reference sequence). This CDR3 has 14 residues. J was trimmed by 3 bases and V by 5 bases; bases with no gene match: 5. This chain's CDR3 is CSAQAGGNTDTQYF. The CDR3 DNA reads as TGCAGTGCTCAAGCGGGGGGGAATACAGATACGCAGTATTTT.

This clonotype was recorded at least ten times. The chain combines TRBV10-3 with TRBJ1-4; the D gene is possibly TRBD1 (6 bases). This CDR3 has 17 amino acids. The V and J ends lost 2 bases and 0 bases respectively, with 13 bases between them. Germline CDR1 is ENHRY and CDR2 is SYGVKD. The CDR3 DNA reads TGTGCCATCAGTGAGCGGACAGCTTATGCAACTAATGAAAAACTGTTTTTT. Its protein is CAISERTAYATNEKLFF.

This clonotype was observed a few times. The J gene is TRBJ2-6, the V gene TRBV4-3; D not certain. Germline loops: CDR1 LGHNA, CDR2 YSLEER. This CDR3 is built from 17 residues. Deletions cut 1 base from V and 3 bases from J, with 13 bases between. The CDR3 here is CASSQAHPLGGANVLTF. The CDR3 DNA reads TGCGCCAGCAGCCAAGCTCACCCCCTCGGTGGGGCCAACGTCCTGACTTTC.

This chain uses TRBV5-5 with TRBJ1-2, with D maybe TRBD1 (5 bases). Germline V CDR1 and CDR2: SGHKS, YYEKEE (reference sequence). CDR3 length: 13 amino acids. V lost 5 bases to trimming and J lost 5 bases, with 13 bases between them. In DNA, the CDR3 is TGTGCCAGCAGTCCTGTATGGGGGTATGGCTACACCTTC. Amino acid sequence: CASSPVWGYGYTF.

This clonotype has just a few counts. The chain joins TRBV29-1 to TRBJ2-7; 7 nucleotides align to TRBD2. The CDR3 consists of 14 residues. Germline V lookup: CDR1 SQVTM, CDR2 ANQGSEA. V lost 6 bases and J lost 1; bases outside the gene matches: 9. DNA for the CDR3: TGCAGCGTAGCCCTCAGGGAGGGGTCCTACGAGCAGTACTTC. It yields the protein CSVALREGSYEQYF.

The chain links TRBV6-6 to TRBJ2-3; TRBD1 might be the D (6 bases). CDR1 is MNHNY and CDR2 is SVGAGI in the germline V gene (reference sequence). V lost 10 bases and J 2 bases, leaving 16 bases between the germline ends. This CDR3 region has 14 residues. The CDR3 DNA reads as TGTGCCACTAGCTTCGGACAGCTCACAGATACGCAGTATTTT. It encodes CATSFGQLTDTQYF.

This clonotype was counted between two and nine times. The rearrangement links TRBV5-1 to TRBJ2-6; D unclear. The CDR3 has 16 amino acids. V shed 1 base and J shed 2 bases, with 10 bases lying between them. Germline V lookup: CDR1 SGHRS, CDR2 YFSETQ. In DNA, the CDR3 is TGCGCCAGCAGCTTGTCAGTTCCGACTGGGGCCAACGTCCTGACTTTC. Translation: CASSLSVPTGANVLTF.

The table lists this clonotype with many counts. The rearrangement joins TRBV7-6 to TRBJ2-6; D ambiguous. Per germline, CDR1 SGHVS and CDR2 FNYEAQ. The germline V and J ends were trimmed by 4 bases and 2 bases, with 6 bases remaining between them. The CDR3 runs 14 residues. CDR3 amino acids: CASSSDAGANVLTF. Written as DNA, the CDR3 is TGTGCCAGCAGCTCCGACGCTGGGGCCAACGTCCTGACTTTC.

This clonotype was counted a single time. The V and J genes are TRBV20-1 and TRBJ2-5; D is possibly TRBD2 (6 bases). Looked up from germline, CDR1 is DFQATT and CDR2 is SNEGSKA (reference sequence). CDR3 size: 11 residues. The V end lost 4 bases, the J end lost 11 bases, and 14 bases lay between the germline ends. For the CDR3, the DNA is TGCAGTGCTAACGTCGGGGGTCCACAGTACTTC. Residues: CSANVGGPQYF.

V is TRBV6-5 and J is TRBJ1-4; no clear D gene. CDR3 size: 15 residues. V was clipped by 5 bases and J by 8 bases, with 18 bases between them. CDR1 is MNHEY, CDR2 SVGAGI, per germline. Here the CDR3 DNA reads TGTGCCAGCAGTCGAGACTTGATGGGCGACGAAAAACTGTTTTTT. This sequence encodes CASSRDLMGDEKLFF.

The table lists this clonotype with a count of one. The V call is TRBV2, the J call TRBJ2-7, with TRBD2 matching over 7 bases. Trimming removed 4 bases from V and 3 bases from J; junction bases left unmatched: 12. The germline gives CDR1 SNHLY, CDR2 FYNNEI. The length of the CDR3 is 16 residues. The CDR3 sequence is CASSVAPGGNNYEQYF. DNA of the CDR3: TGTGCCAGCAGTGTAGCTCCCGGGGGGAACAACTACGAGCAGTACTTC. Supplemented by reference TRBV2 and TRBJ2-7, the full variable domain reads EPEVTQTPSHQVTQMGQEVILRCVPISNHLYFYWYRQILGQKVEFLVSFYNNEISEKSEIFDDQFSVERPDGSNFTLKIRSTKLEDSAMYFCASSVAPGGNNYEQYFGPGTRLTVT.

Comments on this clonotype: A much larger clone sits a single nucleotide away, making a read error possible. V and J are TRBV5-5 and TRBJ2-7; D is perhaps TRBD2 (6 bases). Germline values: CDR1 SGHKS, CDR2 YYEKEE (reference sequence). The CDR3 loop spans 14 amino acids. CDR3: CASSLLGDSYGQYF. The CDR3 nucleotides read TGTGCCAGCAGCTTGTTAGGGGACTCCTACGGGCAGTACTTC.

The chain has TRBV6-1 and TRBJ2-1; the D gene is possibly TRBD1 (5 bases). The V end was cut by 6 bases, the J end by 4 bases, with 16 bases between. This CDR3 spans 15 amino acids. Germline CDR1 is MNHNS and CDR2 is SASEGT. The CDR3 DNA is TGTGCCAGCAGGGAGTATCGGCAGGGATACAATGAGCAGTTCTTC. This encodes CASREYRQGYNEQFF.

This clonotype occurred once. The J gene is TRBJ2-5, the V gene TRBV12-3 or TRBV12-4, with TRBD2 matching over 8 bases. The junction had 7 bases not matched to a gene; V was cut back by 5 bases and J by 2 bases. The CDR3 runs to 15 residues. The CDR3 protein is CASSRLSGVQETQYF. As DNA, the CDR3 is TGTGCCAGCAGTCGCCTTAGCGGGGTACAAGAGACCCAGTACTTC.

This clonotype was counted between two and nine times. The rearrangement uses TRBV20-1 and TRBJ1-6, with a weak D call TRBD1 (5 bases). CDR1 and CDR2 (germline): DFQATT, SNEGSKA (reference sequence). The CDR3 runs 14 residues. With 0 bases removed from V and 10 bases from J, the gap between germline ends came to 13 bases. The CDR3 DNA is TGCAGTGCTAGAGATGTCCAGGGCCGCTCACCCCTCCACTTT. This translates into CSARDVQGRSPLHF.

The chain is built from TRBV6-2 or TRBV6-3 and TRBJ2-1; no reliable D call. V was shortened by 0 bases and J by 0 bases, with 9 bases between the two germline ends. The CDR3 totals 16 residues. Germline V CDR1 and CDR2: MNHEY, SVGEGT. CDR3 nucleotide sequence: TGTGCCAGCAGTTACTCGATTAGGTTCTCCTACAATGAGCAGTTCTTC. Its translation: CASSYSIRFSYNEQFF.

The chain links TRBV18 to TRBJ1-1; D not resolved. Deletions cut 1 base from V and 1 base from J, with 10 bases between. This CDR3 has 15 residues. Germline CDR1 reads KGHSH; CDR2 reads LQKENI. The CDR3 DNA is TGTGCCAGCTCACCACAGGGCGCGTGGAACACTGAAGCTTTCTTT. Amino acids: CASSPQGAWNTEAFF.

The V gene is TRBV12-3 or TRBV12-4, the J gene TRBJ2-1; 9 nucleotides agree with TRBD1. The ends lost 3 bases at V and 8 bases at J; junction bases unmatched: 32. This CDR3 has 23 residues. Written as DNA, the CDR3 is TGTGCCAGCAGTTTTCCCCCCAGGAACTTTCCCCCACATCGGGACAGGGTTTGGGATGAGCAGTTCTTC. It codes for CASSFPPRNFPPHRDRVWDEQFF.